The clone carrying this T cell receptor (beta chain) was picked up one time. The data stem from a study of blood T cell repertoires in COVID-19. Study details: The study drew acute and convalescent COVID-19 samples from the United States, Italy and Spain. Sources were T cells, B-cell-depleted T cells, or PBMCs; the material itself was cDNA or gDNA.

Original analysis: Reference gene primers were amplified, and this amplification served to estimate nucleated cell counts. Measured with immunoSEQ multiplex PCR; TCRdb has only the in-frame clones, and not every one. The V and J calls and clone size are taken from that table; D and trimming were inferred from the DNA. There are 100,000 to 130,000 clones in the sample; 80% to 95% occur only once, and under 1.5% lies in the top ten. Per germline, CDR1 SNHLY and CDR2 FYNNEI. Trimming removed 2 bases at V and 3 bases at J, with 10 bases between. The CDR3 loop spans 15 amino acids. This sequence was found in a woman in her twenties or thirties with acute or convalescent COVID-19. This chain joins TRBV2 and TRBJ2-2; weak D call: TRBD2 (5 bases). What was sequenced was peripheral blood. The CDR3 sequence: CASSEWTQDTGELFF. The CDR3 DNA follows: TGTGCCAGCAGTGAATGGACTCAAGACACCGGGGAGCTGTTTTTT.